Below are 9 T cell receptor beta chains sequenced from a single sample in a study of cytomegalovirus exposure and HLA in healthy donors. The primer mix had 60 Vbeta and 13 Jbeta primers. Clones were sequenced by immunoSEQ multiplex PCR, and TCRdb holds only the in-frame ones, with some missing. This table holds around 97,000 clones. Sequencing used PBMCs. The receptors stem from a middle-aged man in good health and CMV-seronegative.

The chain recombines TRBV9 with TRBJ2-7; 7 nucleotides match TRBD2. Germline CDR1 reads SGDLS; CDR2 reads YYNGEE. CDR3 length: 13 residues. With V trimmed by 3 bases and J by 5 bases, 5 bases remained unmatched. The chain's CDR3 is CASSAWTSDEQYF. CDR3 DNA: TGTGCCAGCAGCGCCTGGACTAGTGACGAGCAGTACTTC.

The chain has TRBV2 and TRBJ2-5; D may be TRBD1 (6 bases). V was pared by 6 bases and J by 1 base, with 6 bases between. The CDR3 is made up of 12 amino acids. Germline V CDR1 and CDR2: SNHLY, FYNNEI. CDR3 region: CASRTGQETQYF. The CDR3 region has the DNA TGTGCCAGCAGGACAGGCCAAGAGACCCAGTACTTC.

This chain joins TRBV29-1 and TRBJ2-7, with 8 bases aligning to TRBD2. Trimming took 5 bases from V and 11 from J; bases not matched to a gene: 8. CDR3 length: 11 amino acids. The germline gives CDR1 SQVTM, CDR2 ANQGSEA. The CDR3 region is CSVLEGTREYF. The CDR3, as DNA: TGCAGCGTTCTAGAAGGGACTAGGGAGTACTTC.

The rearrangement joins TRBV18 to TRBJ1-2; D perhaps matches TRBD1 (5 bases). Germline CDR1 and CDR2: KGHSH and LQKENI. Trimming cost V 3 bases and J 6 bases, with 11 bases left between them. CDR3 length: 13 amino acids. This CDR3 reads CASSPGLEDGYTF. CDR3 DNA sequence: TGTGCCAGCTCACCGGGACTGGAAGATGGCTACACCTTC.

The rearrangement joins TRBV6-1 to TRBJ1-1; D gene uncertain. The germline V gene has CDR1 MNHNS and CDR2 SASEGT. Trimming cost V 1 base and J 10 bases, with 4 bases left between them. This CDR3 has 10 amino acids. The CDR3 loop is CASSEVAAFF. The CDR3 bases are TGTGCCAGCAGTGAAGTGGCAGCTTTCTTT.

The chain is built from TRBV19 and TRBJ2-3; 9 bases match TRBD1. The CDR3 is made up of 17 amino acids. With 5 bases clipped from V and 0 bases from J, the junction kept 9 bases outside the gene matches. Per germline, CDR1 LNHDA and CDR2 SQIVND (reference sequence). The CDR3 bases are TGTGCCAGTAGTCACAGACAGGGGGGGACTAGCACAGATACGCAGTATTTT. It codes for CASSHRQGGTSTDTQYF.

V gene TRBV27 combines with J gene TRBJ1-1, with 7 bases lining up with TRBD1. The CDR3 has 14 amino acids. Losses at the gene ends were 5 bases for V and 1 base for J; bases not matched to a gene: 4. Germline lookup yields CDR1 MNHEY and CDR2 SMNVEV (reference sequence). The CDR3 loop is CASSTRQGNTEAFF. In nucleotides, the CDR3 is TGTGCCAGCAGTACCCGACAGGGGAACACTGAAGCTTTCTTT.

The chain combines TRBV4-3 with TRBJ2-7, with 10 positions matching TRBD2. Germline lookup yields CDR1 LGHNA and CDR2 YSLEER. The CDR3 consists of 15 residues. Trimming removed 1 base from V and 2 bases from J; junction bases left unmatched: 2. The CDR3 reads CASSQASGGAYEQYF. CDR3 bases: TGCGCCAGCAGCCAAGCCAGCGGGGGGGCCTACGAGCAGTACTTC.

This chain links TRBV6-1 with TRBJ1-1, with TRBD1 identical over 10 bases. The CDR3 length is 15 residues. The germline CDR1 and CDR2 sequences are MNHNS and SASEGT. The V gene end was trimmed by 6 bases and the J gene end by 7 bases; junction bases not matched to a gene: 11. CDR3 residues: CASRAGQGFINEAFF. The CDR3 region has the DNA TGTGCCAGCAGGGCGGGACAGGGGTTTATCAATGAAGCTTTCTTT.